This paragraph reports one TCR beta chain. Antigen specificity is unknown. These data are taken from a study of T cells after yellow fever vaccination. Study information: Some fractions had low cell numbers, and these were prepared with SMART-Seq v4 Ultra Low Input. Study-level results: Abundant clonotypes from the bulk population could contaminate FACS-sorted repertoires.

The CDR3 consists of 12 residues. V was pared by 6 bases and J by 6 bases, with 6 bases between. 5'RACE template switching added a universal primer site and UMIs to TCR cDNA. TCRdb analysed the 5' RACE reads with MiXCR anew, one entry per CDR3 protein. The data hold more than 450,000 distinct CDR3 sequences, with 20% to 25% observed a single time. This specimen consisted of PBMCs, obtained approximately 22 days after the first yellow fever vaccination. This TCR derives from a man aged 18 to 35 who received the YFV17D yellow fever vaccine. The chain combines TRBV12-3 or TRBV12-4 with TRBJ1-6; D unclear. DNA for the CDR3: TGTGCCAGCAGCCCCTTTAATTCACCCCTCCACTTT. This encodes CASSPFNSPLHF.